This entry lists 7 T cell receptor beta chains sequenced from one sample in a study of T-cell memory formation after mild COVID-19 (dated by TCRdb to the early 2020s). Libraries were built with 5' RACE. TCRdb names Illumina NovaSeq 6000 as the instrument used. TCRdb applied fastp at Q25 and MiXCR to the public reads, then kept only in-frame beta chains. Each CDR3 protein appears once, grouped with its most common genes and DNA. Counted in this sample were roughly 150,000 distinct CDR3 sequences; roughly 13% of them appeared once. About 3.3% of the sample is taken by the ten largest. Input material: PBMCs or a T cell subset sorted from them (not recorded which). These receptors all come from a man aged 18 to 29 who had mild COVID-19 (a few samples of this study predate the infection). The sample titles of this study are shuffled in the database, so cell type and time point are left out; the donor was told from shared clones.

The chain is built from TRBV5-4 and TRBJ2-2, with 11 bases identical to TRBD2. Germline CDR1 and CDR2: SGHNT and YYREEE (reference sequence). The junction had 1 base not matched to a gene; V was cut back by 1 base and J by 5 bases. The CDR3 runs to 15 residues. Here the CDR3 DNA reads TGTGCCAGCAGCTTGACTAGCGGGGGAACCGGGGAGCTGTTTTTT. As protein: CASSLTSGGTGELFF.

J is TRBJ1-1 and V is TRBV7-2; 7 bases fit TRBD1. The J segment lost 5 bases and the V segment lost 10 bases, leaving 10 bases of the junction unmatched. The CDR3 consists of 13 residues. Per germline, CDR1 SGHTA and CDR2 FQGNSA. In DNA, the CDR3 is TGTGCCACCAAGGGGACAGAAAGTACTGAAGCTTTCTTT. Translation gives CATKGTESTEAFF.

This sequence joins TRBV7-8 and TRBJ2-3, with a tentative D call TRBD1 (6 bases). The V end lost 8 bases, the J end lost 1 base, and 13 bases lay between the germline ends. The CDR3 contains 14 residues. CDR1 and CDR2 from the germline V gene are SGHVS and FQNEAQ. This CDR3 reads CASQGYFGTDTQYF. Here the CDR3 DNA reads TGTGCCAGCCAGGGGTATTTCGGCACAGATACGCAGTATTTT. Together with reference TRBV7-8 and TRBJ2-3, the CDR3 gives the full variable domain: GAGVSQSPRYKVAKRGQDVALRCDPISGHVSLFWYQQALGQGPEFLTYFQNEAQLDKSGLPSDRFFAERPEGSVSTLKIQRTQQEDSAVYLCASQGYFGTDTQYFGPGTRLTVL.

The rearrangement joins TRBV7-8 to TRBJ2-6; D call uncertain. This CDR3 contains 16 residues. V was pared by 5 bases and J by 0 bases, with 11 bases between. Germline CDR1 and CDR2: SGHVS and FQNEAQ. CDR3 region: CASSLRESSGANVLTF. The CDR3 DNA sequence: TGTGCCAGCAGCCTTAGGGAAAGCTCTGGGGCCAACGTCCTGACTTTC.

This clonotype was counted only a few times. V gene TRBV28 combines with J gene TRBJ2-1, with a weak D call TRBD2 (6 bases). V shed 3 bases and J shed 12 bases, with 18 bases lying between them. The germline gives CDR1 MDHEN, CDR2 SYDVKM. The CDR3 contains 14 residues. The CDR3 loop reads CASSFQRLDFGQFF. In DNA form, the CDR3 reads TGTGCCAGCAGTTTTCAGCGACTAGACTTCGGGCAGTTCTTC. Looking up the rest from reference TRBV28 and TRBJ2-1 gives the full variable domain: DVKVTQSSRYLVKRTGEKVFLECVQDMDHENMFWYRQDPGLGLRLIYFSYDVKMKEKGDIPEGYSVSREKKERFSLILESASTNQTSMYLCASSFQRLDFGQFFGPGTRLTVL.

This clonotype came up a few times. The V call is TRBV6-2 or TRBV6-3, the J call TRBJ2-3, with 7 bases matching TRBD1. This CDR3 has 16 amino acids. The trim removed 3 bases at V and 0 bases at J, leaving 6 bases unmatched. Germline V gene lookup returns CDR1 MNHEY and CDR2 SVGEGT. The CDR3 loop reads CASSYLDRESTDTQYF. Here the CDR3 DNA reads TGTGCCAGCAGTTATCTTGACAGGGAAAGCACAGATACGCAGTATTTT.

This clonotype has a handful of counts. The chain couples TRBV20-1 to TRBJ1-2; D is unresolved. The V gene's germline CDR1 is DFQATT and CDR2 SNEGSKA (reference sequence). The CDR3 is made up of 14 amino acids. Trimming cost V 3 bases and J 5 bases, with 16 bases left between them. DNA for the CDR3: TGCAGTGCTAGTCGTCTCTTAACCGAATATGGCTACACCTTC. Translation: CSASRLLTEYGYTF.